This T cell receptor beta chain appears in the sequencing data of a study of control samples from healthy donors and cancer patients. The data were produced by immunoSEQ multiplex PCR, yet TCRdb's version contains in-frame clones alone and is incomplete. The sample lists 120,000 or so clones; about 88% were seen once. CDR3 length equals 15 residues. Germline V gives CDR1 SGHAT, CDR2 FQNNGV. Trimming shortened V by 1 base and J by 6 bases, and 13 bases separated the two germline ends. Sequenced input: blood. V gene TRBV11-2 combines with J gene TRBJ1-5, with D unresolved. This TCR came from a man aged 18 to 29 in good health. The CDR3 sequence is CASSLGVGVPQPQHF. The CDR3 coding sequence is TGTGCCAGCAGCTTAGGGGTCGGGGTGCCTCAGCCCCAGCATTTT.